This is a list of T cell receptor beta chains from one sample in a study of cytomegalovirus exposure and HLA in healthy donors. TCRdb's copy holds only in-frame clones and misses some; the assay was immunoSEQ multiplex PCR. In the table there are 150,000 to 200,000 clones, around 70% of which are singletons. Sequenced: PBMCs. The receptor source for this set is a man aged 18 to 30 in good health and CMV-seropositive. Each CDR3 is given without its conserved first and last residue. Clone size is shown for a subset of rows, as once, few, many or a class of expanded clone.

TRBJ2-2,-,TRBV29-1,SVASGGNTGELF
TRBJ2-5,-,TRBV2,ASSVDLETQY
TRBJ2-3,-,TRBV7-9,ASSFSGRPTDTQY
TRBJ1-2,-,TRBV7-8,ASSSRQGANYGYT
TRBJ1-5,once,TRBV5-1,ASSLLGASNQPQH
TRBJ1-2,-,TRBV7-2,ASSPGQGVNGYT
TRBJ1-2,-,TRBV6-5,ASSLTQANYGYT
TRBJ1-1,few,TRBV27,ASSIRQGTTEAF
TRBJ1-3,few,TRBV6-5,ASSRGGQGNTIY
TRBJ2-1,-,TRBV5-4,ASSLVELAGALEQF
TRBJ1-2,-,TRBV10-3,AISPGTGANYGYT
TRBJ2-5,-,TRBV5-8,ASSPSETQY
TRBJ1-2,-,TRBV18,ASSPSGTGAVYGYT
TRBJ1-5,-,TRBV21-1,ASSNGDRDSDQPQH
TRBJ1-1,-,TRBV6-5,ASREGASTEAF
TRBJ2-2,-,TRBV27,ASRRANTGELF
TRBJ2-5,-,TRBV14,ASSLGLAASQETQY
TRBJ1-5,-,TRBV27,ASSFRAGADQPQH
TRBJ1-1,-,TRBV27,ASSLSGAGNTEAF
TRBJ2-1,few,TRBV7-2,ASSPGPAGEQF
TRBJ2-3,-,TRBV7-9,ASSRQISSTDTQY
TRBJ2-1,-,TRBV7-9,ASSFPTSGRADEQF
TRBJ2-1,-,TRBV9,ASSVVLAGGWQF
TRBJ2-5,-,TRBV18,ASSPGTTGGTQY
TRBJ1-2,-,TRBV7-2,ASSPRVGTNYGYT
TRBJ1-4,-,TRBV5-1,ASSTGTVNTNEKLF
TRBJ2-5,few,TRBV29-1,SVETNRGRSQY
TRBJ2-5,-,TRBV28,ATILGVAGVETQY
TRBJ2-6,-,TRBV2,ASSWQGARGANVLT
TRBJ2-1,-,TRBV7-9,ASSLVTASGGGYNEQF
TRBJ2-2,-,TRBV4-1,ASSIAGTNTGELF
TRBJ2-3,-,TRBV29-1,SVLAELTDTQY
TRBJ1-5,-,TRBV7-2,ASSFTGDQPQH
TRBJ1-3,-,TRBV30,AWSGDRRSGNTIY
TRBJ2-3,-,TRBV6-1,ASEEGSVT
TRBJ1-4,-,TRBV11-2,ASSHPVGGESNEKLF
TRBJ2-5,-,TRBV7-9,ASSLDETGYQETQY
TRBJ2-3,few,TRBV5-4,ASRRDLQGTDTQY
TRBJ2-5,-,TRBV9,ASSASGGKETQY
TRBJ2-5,-,TRBV5-1,ASSLAGGPETQY
TRBJ1-1,-,TRBV29-1,SVRWDRTEAF
TRBJ1-2,-,TRBV4-1,ASSQDVGDRGRGGYT
TRBJ1-1,-,TRBV6-1,ASRAREANTEAF
TRBJ2-5,-,TRBV6-6,ASRGLALETQY
TRBJ1-3,-,TRBV7-9,ASSLAEPGNTIY
TRBJ1-2,-,TRBV28,ASSLARQDYGYT
TRBJ2-3,-,TRBV5-1,ASSWERGGDTQY
TRBJ2-1,-,TRBV4-2,ASSPPGSGMKEF
TRBJ2-3,few,TRBV6-4,ASSDTGMGTDTQY
TRBJ2-1,-,TRBV30,AWTARLAGSNEQF
TRBJ1-5,-,TRBV19,ASSSLDQPQH
TRBJ2-3,once,TRBV5-1,ASSRTGPSTDTQY
TRBJ2-3,-,TRBV11-1,ASSSSGGFPTQY
TRBJ1-6,few,TRBV7-2,ASSLPQGATSPLH
TRBJ2-3,few,TRBV7-3,ASSPSGGTDTQY
TRBJ1-2,-,TRBV5-1,ASSAGPGRGDGYT